This TCR beta chain was recovered during a study of shared clonotypes between healthy human individuals. For the study at large: Per donor, CD8 memory used one plate, CD8 naive used two, CD4 memory used three and CD4 naive used three. General study findings and limits: Represented genetic and exposure-history diversity was restricted by having few donors. The study found approximately 5% of naive CD4 clonotypes shared across a handful of donors.

Combination of CD45RO+ cells with CCR7-negative CD45RA+ TemRA cells was used for CD8 memory. Concerning this clone itself: What it binds is not known.

The CDR3 covers 13 residues. V shed 4 bases and J shed 1 base, with 7 bases lying between them. Germline CDR1 and CDR2: SNHLY and FYNNEI. Sequencing was performed with immunoSEQ multiplex PCR; in TCRdb, only in-frame clones are kept and a portion is missing. Of roughly 720,000 clones in the sample, 90% are singletons; the top ten hold about a third. The sample consisted of memory CD8+ T cells from PBMCs. Subset reported: CD45RO+ cells pooled with CCR7-negative TemRA cells. This chain uses TRBV2 with TRBJ1-1; D remains ambiguous. This receptor was taken from a young man in good health. Some clones in this sample may be carry-over from other donors' samples. The CDR3 DNA follows: TGTGCCAGCAGTGCTCCAGGGAACACTGAAGCTTTCTTT. Translated, it gives CASSAPGNTEAFF.